The T cell receptor (beta chain) described here comes from a study of cytomegalovirus exposure and HLA in healthy donors. Study-wide results and limits: A further, later analysis showed that HLA-associated TCR beta chains (compared with equally common others) were more clonally expanded.

Germline lookup yields CDR1 MGHRA and CDR2 YSYEKL. V was shortened by 5 bases and J by 5 bases, with 10 bases between the two germline ends. This CDR3 contains 12 residues. Primers: 60 Vbeta forward and 13 Jbeta reverse. The method was immunoSEQ multiplex PCR; TCRdb's version includes in-frame clones alone and lacks a portion of them. The sample yields about 37,000 clones, about 74% seen once. With regard to this clone: Antigen unknown.

This TCR came from a man younger than 45 in good health and CMV-seronegative. The sample consisted of PBMCs. The chain uses TRBV4-1 and TRBJ2-7, with D tentatively TRBD2 (5 bases). CDR3 sequence: CASSGRTDEQYF. The CDR3 bases are TGCGCCAGCAGCGGTAGGACTGACGAGCAGTACTTC.